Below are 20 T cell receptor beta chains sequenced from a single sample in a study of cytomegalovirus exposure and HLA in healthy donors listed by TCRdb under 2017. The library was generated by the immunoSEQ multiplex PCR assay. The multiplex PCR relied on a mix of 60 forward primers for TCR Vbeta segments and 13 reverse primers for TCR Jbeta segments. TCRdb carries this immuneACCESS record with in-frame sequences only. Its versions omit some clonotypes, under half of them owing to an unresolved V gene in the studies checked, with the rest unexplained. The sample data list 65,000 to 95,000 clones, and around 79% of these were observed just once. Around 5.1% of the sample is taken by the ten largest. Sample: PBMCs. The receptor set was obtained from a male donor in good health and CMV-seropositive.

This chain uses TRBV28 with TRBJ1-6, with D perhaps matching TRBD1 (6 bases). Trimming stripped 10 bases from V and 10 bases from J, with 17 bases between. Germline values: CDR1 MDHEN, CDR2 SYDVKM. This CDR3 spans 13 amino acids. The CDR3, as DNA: TGTGCCACCTCTCTACAGGGCCGGTCACCCCTCCACTTT. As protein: CATSLQGRSPLHF.

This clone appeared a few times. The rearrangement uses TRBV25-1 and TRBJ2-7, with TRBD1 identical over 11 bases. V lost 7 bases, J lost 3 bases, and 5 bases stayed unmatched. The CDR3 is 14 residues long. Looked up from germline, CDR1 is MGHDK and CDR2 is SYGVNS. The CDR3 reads CASTGDRGSYEQYF. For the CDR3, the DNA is TGTGCCAGCACCGGGGACAGGGGGAGCTACGAGCAGTACTTC.

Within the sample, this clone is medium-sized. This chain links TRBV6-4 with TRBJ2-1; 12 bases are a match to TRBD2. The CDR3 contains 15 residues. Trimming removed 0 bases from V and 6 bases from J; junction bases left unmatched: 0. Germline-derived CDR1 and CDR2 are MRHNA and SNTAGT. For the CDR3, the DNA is TGTGCCAGCAGTGACTCGACTAGCGGGAGCAATGAGCAGTTCTTC. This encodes CASSDSTSGSNEQFF.

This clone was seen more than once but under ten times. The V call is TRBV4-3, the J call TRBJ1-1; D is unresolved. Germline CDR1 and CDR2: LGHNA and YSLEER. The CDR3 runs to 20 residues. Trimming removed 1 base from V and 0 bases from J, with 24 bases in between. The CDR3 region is CASSQGTLPRYGLMNTEAFF. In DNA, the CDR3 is TGCGCCAGCAGCCAAGGAACCCTCCCCCGGTACGGGTTGATGAACACTGAAGCTTTCTTT.

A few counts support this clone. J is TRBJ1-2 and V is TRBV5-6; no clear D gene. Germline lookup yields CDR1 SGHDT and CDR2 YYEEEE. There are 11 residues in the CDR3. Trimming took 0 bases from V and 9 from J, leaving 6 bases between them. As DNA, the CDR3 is TGTGCCAGCAGCTTGGAGACAAGCTACACCTTC. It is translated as CASSLETSYTF.

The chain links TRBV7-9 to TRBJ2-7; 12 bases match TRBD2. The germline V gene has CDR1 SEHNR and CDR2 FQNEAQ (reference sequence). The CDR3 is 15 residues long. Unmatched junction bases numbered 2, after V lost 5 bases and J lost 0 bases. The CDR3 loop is CASSMTSGSSYEQYF. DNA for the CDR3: TGTGCCAGCAGCATGACTAGCGGGAGCTCCTACGAGCAGTACTTC.

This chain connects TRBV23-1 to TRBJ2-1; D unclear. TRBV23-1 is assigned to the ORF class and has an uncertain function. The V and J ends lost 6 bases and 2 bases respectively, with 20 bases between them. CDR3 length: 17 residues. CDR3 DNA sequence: TGCGCCAGCAGCCTACCCGGCGCGGCCAATGCCTACAATGAGCAGTTCTTC. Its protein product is CASSLPGAANAYNEQFF.

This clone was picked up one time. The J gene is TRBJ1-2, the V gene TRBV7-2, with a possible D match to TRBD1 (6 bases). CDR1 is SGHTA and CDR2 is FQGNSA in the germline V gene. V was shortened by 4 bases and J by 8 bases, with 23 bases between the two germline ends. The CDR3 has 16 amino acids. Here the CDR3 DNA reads TGTGCCAGCAGCTCCCCCTTTGGGGGGAGGGGGGACGGCTACACCTTC. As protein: CASSSPFGGRGDGYTF.

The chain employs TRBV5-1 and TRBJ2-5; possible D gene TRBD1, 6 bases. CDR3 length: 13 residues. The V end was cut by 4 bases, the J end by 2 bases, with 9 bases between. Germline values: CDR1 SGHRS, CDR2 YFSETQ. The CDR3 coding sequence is TGCGCCAGCAGCACGGACAGACAAGAGACCCAGTACTTC. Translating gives CASSTDRQETQYF.

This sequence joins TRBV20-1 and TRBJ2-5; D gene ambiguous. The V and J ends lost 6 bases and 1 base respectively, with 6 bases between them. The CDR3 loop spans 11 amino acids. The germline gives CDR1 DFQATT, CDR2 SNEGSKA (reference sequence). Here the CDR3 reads CSAILQETQYF. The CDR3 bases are TGCAGTGCCATACTCCAAGAGACCCAGTACTTC.

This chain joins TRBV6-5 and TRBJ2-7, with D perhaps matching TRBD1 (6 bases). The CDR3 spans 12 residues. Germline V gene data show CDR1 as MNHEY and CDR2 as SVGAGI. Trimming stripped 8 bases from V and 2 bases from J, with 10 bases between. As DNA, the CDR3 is TGTGCCAGCGTACAGGGCACCTACGAGCAGTACTTC. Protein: CASVQGTYEQYF.

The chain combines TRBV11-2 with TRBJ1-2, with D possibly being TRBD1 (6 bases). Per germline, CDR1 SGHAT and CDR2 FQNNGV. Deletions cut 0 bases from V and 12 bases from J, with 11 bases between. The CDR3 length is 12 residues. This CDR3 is CASSLDRGAHTF. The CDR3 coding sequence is TGTGCCAGCAGCTTAGATCGGGGGGCCCACACCTTC.

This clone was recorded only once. The CDR3 loop is CASRFIATAPYEQYF. CDR3 sequence (DNA): TGTGCCAGCAGATTTATAGCGACGGCTCCCTACGAGCAGTACTTC. V is TRBV28 and J is TRBJ2-7; D is possibly TRBD2 (5 bases). The CDR3 covers 15 residues. V lost 6 bases and J 2 bases, leaving 17 bases between the germline ends. Germline V gene lookup returns CDR1 MDHEN and CDR2 SYDVKM. Full variable domain (outside the CDR3, taken from reference TRBV28 and TRBJ2-7): DVKVTQSSRYLVKRTGEKVFLECVQDMDHENMFWYRQDPGLGLRLIYFSYDVKMKEKGDIPEGYSVSREKKERFSLILESASTNQTSMYLCASRFIATAPYEQYFGPGTRLTVT.

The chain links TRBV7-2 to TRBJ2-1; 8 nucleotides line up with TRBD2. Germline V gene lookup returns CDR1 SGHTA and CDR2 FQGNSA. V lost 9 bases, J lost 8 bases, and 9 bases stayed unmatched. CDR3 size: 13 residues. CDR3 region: CASRSGSIDEQFF. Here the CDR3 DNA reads TGTGCCAGTAGAAGCGGGAGTATCGATGAGCAGTTCTTC.

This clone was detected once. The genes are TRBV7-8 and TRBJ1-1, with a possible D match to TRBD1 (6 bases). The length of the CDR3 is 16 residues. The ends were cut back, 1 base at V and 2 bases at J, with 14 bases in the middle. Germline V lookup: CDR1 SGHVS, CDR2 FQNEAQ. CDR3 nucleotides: TGTGCCAGCAGCTTAGGGGACACCGGTCCTAACACTGAAGCTTTCTTT. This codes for CASSLGDTGPNTEAFF.

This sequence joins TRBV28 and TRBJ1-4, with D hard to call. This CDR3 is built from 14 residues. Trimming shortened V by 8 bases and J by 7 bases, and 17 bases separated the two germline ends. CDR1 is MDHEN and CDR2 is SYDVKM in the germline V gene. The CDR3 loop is CASLADSGFEKLFF. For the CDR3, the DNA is TGTGCCAGCCTGGCTGACTCGGGTTTTGAAAAACTGTTTTTT. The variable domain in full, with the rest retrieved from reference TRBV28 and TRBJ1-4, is DVKVTQSSRYLVKRTGEKVFLECVQDMDHENMFWYRQDPGLGLRLIYFSYDVKMKEKGDIPEGYSVSREKKERFSLILESASTNQTSMYLCASLADSGFEKLFFGSGTQLSVL.

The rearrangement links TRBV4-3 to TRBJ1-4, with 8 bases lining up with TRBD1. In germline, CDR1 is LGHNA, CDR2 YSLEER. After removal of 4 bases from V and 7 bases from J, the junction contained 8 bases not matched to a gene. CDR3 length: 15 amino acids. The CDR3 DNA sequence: TGCGCCAGCAGCCTTACAGGGGGATTTTCTGAAAAACTGTTTTTT. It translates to CASSLTGGFSEKLFF.

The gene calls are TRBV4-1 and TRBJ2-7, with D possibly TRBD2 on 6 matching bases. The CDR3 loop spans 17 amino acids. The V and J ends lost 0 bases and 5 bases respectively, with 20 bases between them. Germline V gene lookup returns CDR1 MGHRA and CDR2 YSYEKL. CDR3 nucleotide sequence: TGCGCCAGCAGCCAAGATCATTGGAGGGGCAGGGAAAACGAGCAGTACTTC. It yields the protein CASSQDHWRGRENEQYF.

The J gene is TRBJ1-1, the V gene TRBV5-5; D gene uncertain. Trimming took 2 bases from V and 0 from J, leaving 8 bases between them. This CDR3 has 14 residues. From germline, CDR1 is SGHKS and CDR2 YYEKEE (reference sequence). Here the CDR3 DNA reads TGTGCCAGCAGCTTATTACTCATGAACACTGAAGCTTTCTTT. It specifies CASSLLLMNTEAFF.

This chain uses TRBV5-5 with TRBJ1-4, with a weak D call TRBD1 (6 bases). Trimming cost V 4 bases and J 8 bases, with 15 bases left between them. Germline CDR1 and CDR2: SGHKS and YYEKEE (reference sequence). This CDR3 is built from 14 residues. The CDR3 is CASSQTGSGEKLFF. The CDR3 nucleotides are TGTGCCAGCAGCCAAACAGGGAGCGGAGAAAAACTGTTTTTT.